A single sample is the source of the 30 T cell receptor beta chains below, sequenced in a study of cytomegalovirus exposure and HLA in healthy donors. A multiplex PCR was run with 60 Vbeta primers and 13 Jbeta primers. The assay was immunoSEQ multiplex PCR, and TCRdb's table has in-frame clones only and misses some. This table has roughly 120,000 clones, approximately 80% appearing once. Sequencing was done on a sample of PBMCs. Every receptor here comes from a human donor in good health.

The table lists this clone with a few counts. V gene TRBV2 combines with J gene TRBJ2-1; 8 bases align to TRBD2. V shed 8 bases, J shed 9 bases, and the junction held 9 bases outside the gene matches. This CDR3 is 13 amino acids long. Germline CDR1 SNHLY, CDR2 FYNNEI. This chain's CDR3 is CASLLGLEVEQFF. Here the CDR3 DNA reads TGTGCCAGCCTCTTGGGACTAGAAGTTGAGCAGTTCTTC.

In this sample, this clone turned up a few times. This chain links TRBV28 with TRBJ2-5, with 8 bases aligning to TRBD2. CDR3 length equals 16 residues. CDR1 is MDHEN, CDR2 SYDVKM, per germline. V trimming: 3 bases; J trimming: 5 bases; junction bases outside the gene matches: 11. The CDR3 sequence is CASSLDQRESRETQYF. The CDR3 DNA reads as TGTGCCAGCAGTTTGGACCAGCGGGAGTCGAGGGAGACCCAGTACTTC.

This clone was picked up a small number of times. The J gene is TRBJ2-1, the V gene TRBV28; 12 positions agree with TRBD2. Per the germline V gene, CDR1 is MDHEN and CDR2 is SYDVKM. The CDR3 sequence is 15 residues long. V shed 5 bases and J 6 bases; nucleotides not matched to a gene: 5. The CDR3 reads CASSQTSGRTNEQFF. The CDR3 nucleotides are TGTGCCAGCAGTCAAACTAGCGGGAGGACCAATGAGCAGTTCTTC.

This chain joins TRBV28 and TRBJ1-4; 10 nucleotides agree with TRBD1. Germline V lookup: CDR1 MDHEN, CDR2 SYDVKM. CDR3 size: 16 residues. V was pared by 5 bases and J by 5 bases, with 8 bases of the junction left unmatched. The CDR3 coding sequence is TGTGCCAGCAGTCCATCGGGACAGGGGAAGAATGAAAAACTGTTTTTT. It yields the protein CASSPSGQGKNEKLFF.

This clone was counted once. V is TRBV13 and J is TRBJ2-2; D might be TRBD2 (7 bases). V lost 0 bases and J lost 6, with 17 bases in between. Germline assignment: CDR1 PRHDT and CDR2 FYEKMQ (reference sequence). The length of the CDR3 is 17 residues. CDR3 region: CASSLGLGRGLSGELFF. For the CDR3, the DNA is TGTGCCAGCAGCTTAGGCCTCGGCAGGGGACTATCCGGGGAGCTGTTTTTT. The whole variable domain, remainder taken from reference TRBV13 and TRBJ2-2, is AAGVIQSPRHLIKEKRETATLKCYPIPRHDTVYWYQQGPGQDPQFLISFYEKMQSDKGSIPDRFSAQQFSDYHSELNMSSLELGDSALYFCASSLGLGRGLSGELFFGEGSRLTVL.

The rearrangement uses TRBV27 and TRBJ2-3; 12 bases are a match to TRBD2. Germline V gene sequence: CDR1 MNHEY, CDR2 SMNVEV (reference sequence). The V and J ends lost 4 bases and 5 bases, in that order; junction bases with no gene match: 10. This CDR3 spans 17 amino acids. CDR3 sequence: CASSSPASGRAKDTQYF. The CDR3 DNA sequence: TGTGCCAGCAGTTCCCCAGCTAGCGGGAGGGCTAAAGATACGCAGTATTTT.

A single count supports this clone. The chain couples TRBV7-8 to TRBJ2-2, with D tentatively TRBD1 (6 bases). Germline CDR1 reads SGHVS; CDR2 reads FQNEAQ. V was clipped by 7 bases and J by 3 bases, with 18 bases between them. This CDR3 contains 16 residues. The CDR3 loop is CASILGGVADTGELFF. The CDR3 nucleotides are TGTGCCAGCATCCTAGGGGGAGTCGCGGACACCGGGGAGCTGTTTTTT.

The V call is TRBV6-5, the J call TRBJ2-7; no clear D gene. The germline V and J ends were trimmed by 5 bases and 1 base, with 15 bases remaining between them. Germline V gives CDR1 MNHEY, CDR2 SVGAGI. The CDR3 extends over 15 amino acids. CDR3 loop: CASSPGPLRSYEQYF. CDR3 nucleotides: TGTGCCAGCAGTCCTGGGCCTCTCAGGTCCTACGAGCAGTACTTC.

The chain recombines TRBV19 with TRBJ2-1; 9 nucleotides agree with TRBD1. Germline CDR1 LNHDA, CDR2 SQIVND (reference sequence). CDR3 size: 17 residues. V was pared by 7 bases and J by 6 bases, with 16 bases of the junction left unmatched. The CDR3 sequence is CASTPGRGTGTVNEQFF. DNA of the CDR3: TGTGCCAGTACGCCGGGGAGGGGGACAGGGACTGTCAATGAGCAGTTCTTC.

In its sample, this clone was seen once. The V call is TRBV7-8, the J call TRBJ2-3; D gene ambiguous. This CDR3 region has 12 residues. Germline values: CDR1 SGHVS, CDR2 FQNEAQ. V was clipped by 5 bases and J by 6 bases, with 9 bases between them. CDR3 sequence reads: CASSPGGDTQYF. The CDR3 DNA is TGTGCCAGCAGCCCAGGTGGGGATACGCAGTATTTT.

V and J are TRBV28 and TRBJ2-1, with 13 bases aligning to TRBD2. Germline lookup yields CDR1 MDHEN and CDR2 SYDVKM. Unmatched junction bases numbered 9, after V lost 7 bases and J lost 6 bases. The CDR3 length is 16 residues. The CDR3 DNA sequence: TGTGCCAGCACCTCCCCGACTAGCGGGAGGAGCAATGAGCAGTTCTTC. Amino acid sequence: CASTSPTSGRSNEQFF.

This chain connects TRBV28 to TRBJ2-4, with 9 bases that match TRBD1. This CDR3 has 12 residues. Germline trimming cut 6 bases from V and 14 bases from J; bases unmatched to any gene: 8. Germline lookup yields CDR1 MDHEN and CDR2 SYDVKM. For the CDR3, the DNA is TGTGCCAGCAGCTCTCGGGACAGGGATGAGTACTTC. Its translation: CASSSRDRDEYF.

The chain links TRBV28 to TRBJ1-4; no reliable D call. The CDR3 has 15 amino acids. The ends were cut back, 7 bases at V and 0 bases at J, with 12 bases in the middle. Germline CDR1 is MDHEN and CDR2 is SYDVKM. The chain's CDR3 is CASIEGGATNEKLFF. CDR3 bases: TGTGCCAGCATTGAGGGCGGGGCAACTAATGAAAAACTGTTTTTT.

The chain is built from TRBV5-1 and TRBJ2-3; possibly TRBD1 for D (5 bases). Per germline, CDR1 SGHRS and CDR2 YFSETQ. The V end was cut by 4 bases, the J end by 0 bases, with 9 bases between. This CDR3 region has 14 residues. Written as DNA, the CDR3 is TGCGCCAGCAGCGGGCAGGGAAGCACAGATACGCAGTATTTT. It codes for CASSGQGSTDTQYF.

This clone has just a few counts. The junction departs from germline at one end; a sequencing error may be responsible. The CDR3 spells CANGQTNIGELFF. In DNA form, the CDR3 reads TGTGCCAACGGACAGACGAACATCGGGGAGCTGTTTTTT. This chain links TRBV18 with TRBJ2-2, with D possibly matching TRBD1 (6 bases). The CDR3 has 13 amino acids. Germline assignment: CDR1 KGHSH and CDR2 LQKENI.

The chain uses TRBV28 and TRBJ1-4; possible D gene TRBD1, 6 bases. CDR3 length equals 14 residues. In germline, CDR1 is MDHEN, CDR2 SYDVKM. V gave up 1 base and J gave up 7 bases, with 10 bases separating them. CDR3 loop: CASSLFGGREKLFF. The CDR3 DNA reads TGTGCCAGCAGTTTATTTGGGGGCCGTGAAAAACTGTTTTTT. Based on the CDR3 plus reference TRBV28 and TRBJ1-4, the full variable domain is DVKVTQSSRYLVKRTGEKVFLECVQDMDHENMFWYRQDPGLGLRLIYFSYDVKMKEKGDIPEGYSVSREKKERFSLILESASTNQTSMYLCASSLFGGREKLFFGSGTQLSVL.

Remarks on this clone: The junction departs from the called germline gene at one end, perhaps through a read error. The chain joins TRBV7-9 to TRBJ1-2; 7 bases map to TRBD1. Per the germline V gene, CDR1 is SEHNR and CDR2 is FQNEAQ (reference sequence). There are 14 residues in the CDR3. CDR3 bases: TGTTCCAGCAGCCGGACAGGCTCGAACTATGGCTACACCTTC. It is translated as CSSSRTGSNYGYTF.

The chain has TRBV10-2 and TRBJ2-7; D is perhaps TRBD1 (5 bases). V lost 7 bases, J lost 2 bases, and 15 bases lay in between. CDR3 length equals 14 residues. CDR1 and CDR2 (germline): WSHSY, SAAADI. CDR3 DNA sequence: TGCGCCAGCACGGTGACAGCAATCGCCTACGAGCAGTACTTC. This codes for CASTVTAIAYEQYF.

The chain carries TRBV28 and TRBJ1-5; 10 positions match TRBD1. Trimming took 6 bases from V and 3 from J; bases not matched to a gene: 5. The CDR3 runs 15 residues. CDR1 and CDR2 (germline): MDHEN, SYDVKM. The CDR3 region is CASRRTGGPNQPQHF. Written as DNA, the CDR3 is TGTGCCAGCAGACGGACAGGGGGACCCAATCAGCCCCAGCATTTT.

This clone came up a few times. This CDR3 reads CASRPSPGGRSGEQFF. The DNA for the CDR3 is TGTGCCAGCAGGCCTTCCCCAGGGGGCCGATCAGGTGAGCAGTTCTTC. The rearrangement uses TRBV28 and TRBJ2-1, with 8 bases identical to TRBD1. Losses at the gene ends were 6 bases for V and 9 bases for J; bases not matched to a gene: 16. Germline assignment: CDR1 MDHEN and CDR2 SYDVKM. The CDR3 runs to 16 residues. The complete variable domain, with remaining parts taken from reference TRBV28 and TRBJ2-1, reads DVKVTQSSRYLVKRTGEKVFLECVQDMDHENMFWYRQDPGLGLRLIYFSYDVKMKEKGDIPEGYSVSREKKERFSLILESASTNQTSMYLCASRPSPGGRSGEQFFGPGTRLTVL.

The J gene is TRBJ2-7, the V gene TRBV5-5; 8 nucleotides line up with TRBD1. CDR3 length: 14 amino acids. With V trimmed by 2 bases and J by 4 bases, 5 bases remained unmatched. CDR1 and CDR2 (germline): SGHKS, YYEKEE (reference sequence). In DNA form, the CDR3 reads TGTGCCAGCAGCTTCCAGGGGGCACAGTACGAGCAGTACTTC. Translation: CASSFQGAQYEQYF.

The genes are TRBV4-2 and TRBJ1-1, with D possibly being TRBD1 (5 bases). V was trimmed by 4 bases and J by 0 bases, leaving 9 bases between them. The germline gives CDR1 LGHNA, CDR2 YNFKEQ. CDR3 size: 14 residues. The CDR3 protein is CASSRGGMNTEAFF. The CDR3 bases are TGTGCCAGCAGCCGGGGGGGTATGAACACTGAAGCTTTCTTT.

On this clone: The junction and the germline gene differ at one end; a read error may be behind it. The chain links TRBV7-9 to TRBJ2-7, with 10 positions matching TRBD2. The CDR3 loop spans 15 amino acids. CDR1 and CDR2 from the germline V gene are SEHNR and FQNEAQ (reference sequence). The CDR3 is CSSSLLVAGGSEQYF. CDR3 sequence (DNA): TGTTCCAGCAGCTTACTGGTAGCGGGAGGTTCCGAGCAGTACTTC.

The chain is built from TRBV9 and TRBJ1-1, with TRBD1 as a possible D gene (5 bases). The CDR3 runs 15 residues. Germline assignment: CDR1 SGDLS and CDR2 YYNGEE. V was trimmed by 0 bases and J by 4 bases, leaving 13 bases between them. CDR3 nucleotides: TGTGCCAGCAGCGTAGTGGCTGGGGGGGGCACTGAAGCTTTCTTT. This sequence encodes CASSVVAGGGTEAFF. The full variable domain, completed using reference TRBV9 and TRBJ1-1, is DSGVTQTPKHLITATGQRVTLRCSPRSGDLSVYWYQQSLDQGLQFLIQYYNGEERAKGNILERFSAQQFPDLHSELNLSSLELGDSALYFCASSVVAGGGTEAFFGQGTRLTVV.

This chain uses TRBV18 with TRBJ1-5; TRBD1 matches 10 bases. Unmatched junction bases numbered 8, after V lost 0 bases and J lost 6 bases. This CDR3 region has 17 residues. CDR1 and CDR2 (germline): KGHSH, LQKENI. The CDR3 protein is CASSPPPGQGKVQPQHF. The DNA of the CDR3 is TGTGCCAGCTCACCACCCCCGGGACAGGGGAAGGTTCAGCCCCAGCATTTT.

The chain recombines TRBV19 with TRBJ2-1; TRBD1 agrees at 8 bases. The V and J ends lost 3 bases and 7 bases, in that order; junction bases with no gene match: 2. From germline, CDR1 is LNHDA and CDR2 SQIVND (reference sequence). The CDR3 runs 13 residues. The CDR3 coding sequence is TGTGCCAGTAGTATGGACAGGGTGAATGAGCAGTTCTTC. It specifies CASSMDRVNEQFF.

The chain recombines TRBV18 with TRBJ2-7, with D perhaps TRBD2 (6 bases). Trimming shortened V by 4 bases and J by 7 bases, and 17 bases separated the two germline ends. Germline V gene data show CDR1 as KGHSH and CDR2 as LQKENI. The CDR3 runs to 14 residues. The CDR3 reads CASSQQRVGREQYF. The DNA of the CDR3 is TGTGCCAGCTCACAACAGCGGGTCGGGCGGGAGCAGTACTTC.

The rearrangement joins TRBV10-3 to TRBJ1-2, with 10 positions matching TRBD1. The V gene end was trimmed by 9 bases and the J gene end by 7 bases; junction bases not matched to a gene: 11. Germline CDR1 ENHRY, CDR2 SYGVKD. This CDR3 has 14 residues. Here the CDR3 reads CAMGQGPDSPGYTF. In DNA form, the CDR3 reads TGTGCCATGGGACAGGGGCCAGACTCGCCTGGCTACACCTTC.

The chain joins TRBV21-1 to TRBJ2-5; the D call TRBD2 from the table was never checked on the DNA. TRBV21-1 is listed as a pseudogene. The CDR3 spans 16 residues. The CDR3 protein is CASSGRTSKSEETQYF. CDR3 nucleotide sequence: TGTGCCAGCAGCGGACGGACTAGCAAAAGCGAGGAGACCCAGTACTTC.

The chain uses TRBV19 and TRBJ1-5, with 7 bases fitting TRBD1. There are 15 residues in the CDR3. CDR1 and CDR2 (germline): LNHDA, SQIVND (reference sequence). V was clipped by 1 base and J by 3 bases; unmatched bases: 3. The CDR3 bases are TGTGCCAGTAGTATAGGACAGGGTGACAATCAGCCCCAGCATTTT. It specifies CASSIGQGDNQPQHF.